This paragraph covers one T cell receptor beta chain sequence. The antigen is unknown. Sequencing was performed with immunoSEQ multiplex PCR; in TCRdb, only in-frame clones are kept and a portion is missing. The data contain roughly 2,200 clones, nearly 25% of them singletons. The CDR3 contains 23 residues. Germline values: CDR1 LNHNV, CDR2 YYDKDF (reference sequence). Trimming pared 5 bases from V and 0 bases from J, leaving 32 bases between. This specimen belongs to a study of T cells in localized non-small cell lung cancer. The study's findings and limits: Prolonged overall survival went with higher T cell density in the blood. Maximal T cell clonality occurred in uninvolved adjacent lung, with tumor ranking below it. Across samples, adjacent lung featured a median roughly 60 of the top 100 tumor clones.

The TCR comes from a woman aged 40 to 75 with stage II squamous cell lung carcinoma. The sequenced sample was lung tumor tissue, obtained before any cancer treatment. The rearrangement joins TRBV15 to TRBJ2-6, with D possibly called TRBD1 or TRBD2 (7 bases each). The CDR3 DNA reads TGTGCCACCAGCCCCCTGGGAGGGGGCACCCCTCTATTGTCTCTCTCTGGGGCCAACGTCCTGACTTTC. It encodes CATSPLGGGTPLLSLSGANVLTF. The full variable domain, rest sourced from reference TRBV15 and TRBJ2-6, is DAMVIQNPRYQVTQFGKPVTLSCSQTLNHNVMYWYQQKSSQAPKLLFHYYDKDFNNEADTPDNFQSRRPNTSFCFLDIRSPGLGDTAMYLCATSPLGGGTPLLSLSGANVLTFGAGSRLTVL.